The entry below gives a single TCR beta chain sequence along with its context. Its binding antigen is unknown. Per-base quality was not reported, and no clone a single base away is much larger than it. The entry originates in a study of blood T cell repertoires in COVID-19 (dated by TCRdb to about 2020). For the wider study: The collaborator samples originated in the United States, Italy and Spain and spanned the acute and convalescent phases of COVID-19. Deeply sampled blood TCRbeta repertoires from subjects exposed to, actively infected with, or recovered from COVID-19 were included in the dataset. The samples were drawn from two sources: the first 160 participants of the ongoing ImmuneRACE study, and 1,200 or so subjects contributed by 6 global collaborators. The sample metadata nearly always contained a de-identified subject ID, COVID-19 status, age in years and sex. The prospective study material was composed of cDNA or gDNA derived from T cells, B-cell-depleted T cells, or PBMCs. Where available, HLA class I and class II types were taken from metadata supplied by the sample provider and were not determined by assay-based typing. A freely available public database, intended as a resource for researchers studying the immune response to SARS-CoV-2, is where the repertoires were released. The study at large found these results: The quantity of clinical and demographic metadata differed by source and by participant and was supplied without curation.

The collaborating institutions used their own protocols to collect whole blood in K2EDTA tubes. For TCRbeta analysis, collaborators shipped samples in one of three forms: frozen whole blood, isolated PBMCs, or DNA extracted from either of those sample types. The immunoSEQ Assay, a bias-controlled multiplex PCR, was used to amplify TCRbeta CDR3 regions from genomic DNA. Turning to the authors' computational methods: Nucleated cell counts per sample were estimated from amplification of reference gene primers within the assay. To quantify the absolute abundance of each unique TCRbeta CDR3 rearrangement, sequence reads were collapsed and filtered. Productive Simpson clonality was computed per sample as the square root of Simpson's diversity index over productive rearrangements. What TCRdb holds here is the immuneACCESS table cut down to in-frame rearrangements. Part of the clones is not present; checked against another copy, under half of the missing clones reflect an unresolved V gene, and the others are unexplained. V and J calls plus clone size are reproduced from that table; the DNA served to infer D and trimming. This sample gives 90,000 to 150,000 clones in total; approximately 80% of them show up just once. Almost 4% of the sample belongs to the ten largest clones.

This receptor was taken from a woman older than 75 with acute or convalescent COVID-19. Sequenced: peripheral blood.

The nucleotide sequence reads as follows: TGTGCCAGCAGCCAGATACACCAGGGCGGTTCACCCCTCCACTTT. Translated, this is CASSQIHQGGSPLHF. The rearrangement joined TRBV3-1 (or the pseudogene TRBV3-2) to TRBJ1-6; the D gene is perhaps TRBD1, from 5 matching bases. CDR1 LGHDT and CDR2 YNNKEL were looked up in the germline V gene (reference sequence). The CDR3 goes from the cysteine to the phenylalanine over 15 residues. Only the CDR3 part of the read is kept: 45 bases, read in frame from the first base. The germline ends are 15 bases apart after V is trimmed by 3 bases and J by 9 bases.